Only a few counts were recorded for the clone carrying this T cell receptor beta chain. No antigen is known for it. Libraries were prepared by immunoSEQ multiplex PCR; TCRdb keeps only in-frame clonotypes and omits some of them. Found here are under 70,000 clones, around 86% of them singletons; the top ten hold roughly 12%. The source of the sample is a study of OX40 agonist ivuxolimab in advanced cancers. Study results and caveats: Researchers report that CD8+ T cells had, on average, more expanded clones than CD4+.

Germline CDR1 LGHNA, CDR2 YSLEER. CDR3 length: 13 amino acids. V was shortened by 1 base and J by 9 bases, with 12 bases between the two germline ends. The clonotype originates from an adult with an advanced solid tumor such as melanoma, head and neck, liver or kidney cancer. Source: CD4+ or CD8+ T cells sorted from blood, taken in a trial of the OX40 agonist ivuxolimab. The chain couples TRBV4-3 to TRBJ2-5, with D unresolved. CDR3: CASSQGVEKAQYF. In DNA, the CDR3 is TGCGCCAGCAGCCAAGGGGTAGAGAAGGCCCAGTACTTC.